A single sample is the source of the 9 T cell receptor beta chains below, sequenced in a study of cytomegalovirus exposure and HLA in healthy donors. It was with 60 Vbeta and 13 Jbeta primers that the PCR ran. Libraries were prepared by immunoSEQ multiplex PCR; TCRdb keeps only in-frame clonotypes and omits some of them. The repertoire has around 110,000 clones, roughly 9.9% of them found once; the top ten carry 2.5% to 3.5%. Sequences were obtained from PBMCs. The receptors originated from a man aged 25 to 40 in good health and CMV-seronegative.

The V and J genes are TRBV5-6 and TRBJ1-4; 11 positions agree with TRBD1. CDR3 length: 15 amino acids. J lost 7 bases, V lost 4 bases, and 6 bases had no gene match. Germline V gives CDR1 SGHDT, CDR2 YYEEEE. The CDR3 coding sequence is TGTGCCAGCAGCGAAGGACAGGGGGCTTTTGAAAAACTGTTTTTT. Its protein is CASSEGQGAFEKLFF.

The table lists this clone with a few counts. The chain is built from TRBV5-4 and TRBJ2-7; 9 nucleotides agree with TRBD2. This CDR3 contains 16 residues. Germline CDR1 SGHNT, CDR2 YYREEE (reference sequence). Unmatched junction bases numbered 13, after V lost 4 bases and J lost 5 bases. The CDR3 sequence is CASSPGRGSGGHEQYF. Here the CDR3 DNA reads TGTGCCAGCAGCCCAGGACGTGGTAGCGGGGGCCACGAGCAGTACTTC.

The chain combines TRBV4-2 with TRBJ2-1; D possibly corresponds to TRBD2 (6 bases). This CDR3 comprises 16 residues. Between the trimmed V and J ends, which lost 1 base and 7 bases, there was a span of 17 bases. Per germline, CDR1 LGHNA and CDR2 YNFKEQ. The CDR3 bases are TGTGCCAGCAGCCAAGTAGTGTCAGGGAGGTTGAATGAGCAGTTCTTC. It encodes CASSQVVSGRLNEQFF.

This rearrangement joins TRBV7-9 to TRBJ2-5; 7 positions match TRBD1. The CDR3 has 15 residues. Trimming took 5 bases from V and 1 from J; bases not matched to a gene: 7. The V gene's germline CDR1 is SEHNR and CDR2 FQNEAQ (reference sequence). For the CDR3, the DNA is TGTGCCAGCAGCCTTAGACAGGGTCCCCAAGAGACCCAGTACTTC. Translating it yields CASSLRQGPQETQYF.

This clone was observed a handful of times. CDR3 coding DNA: TGTGCCAGCAGTTACTCGAGGTCAACACGTTTCACTGAAGCTTTCTTT. Protein product: CASSYSRSTRFTEAFF. This sequence joins TRBV6-5 and TRBJ1-1; D not resolved. CDR1 is MNHEY, CDR2 SVGAGI, per germline. With 0 bases removed from V and 4 bases from J, the gap between germline ends came to 15 bases. The CDR3 is 16 residues long.

This clone was found a few times. The chain uses TRBV6-1 and TRBJ1-2; a weak D match, TRBD1 (6 bases). This CDR3 contains 16 residues. The V end lost 2 bases, the J end lost 5 bases, and 18 bases lay between the germline ends. Germline CDR1 MNHNS, CDR2 SASEGT. CDR3 amino acids: CASSETLNRVGYGYTF. DNA for the CDR3: TGTGCCAGCAGTGAAACGCTAAACAGGGTGGGGTATGGCTACACCTTC.

This clone turned up a few times. The gene calls are TRBV11-3 and TRBJ2-2, with D possibly being TRBD1 (5 bases). This CDR3 has 14 amino acids. Deletions cut 6 bases from V and 6 bases from J, with 14 bases between. Per germline, CDR1 SGHNT and CDR2 YENEEA. The CDR3 is CASSVQEKAGELFF. DNA for the CDR3: TGTGCCAGCAGTGTACAGGAGAAAGCCGGGGAGCTGTTTTTT.

This clone was recorded a few times. The V and J genes are TRBV21-1 and TRBJ1-5. TRBV21-1 is a listed pseudogene. This CDR3 comprises 15 residues. CDR3 residues: CASSPRGGINQPQHF. CDR3 nucleotides: TGTGCCAGCAGCCCAAGGGGGGGGATCAATCAGCCCCAGCATTTT.

V gene TRBV4-1 combines with J gene TRBJ2-1; the D is unclear. CDR3 length: 16 residues. Germline V CDR1 and CDR2: MGHRA, YSYEKL. The ends were cut back, 0 bases at V and 4 bases at J, with 13 bases in the middle. CDR3 residues: CASSQDLAAPYNEQFF. As DNA, the CDR3 is TGCGCCAGCAGCCAAGATTTGGCGGCTCCTTACAATGAGCAGTTCTTC.